Below, 24 T cell receptor beta chains from the same sample are listed, as sequenced in a study of spatial heterogeneity in lung cancer. TCRdb ran MiXCR on the 5' RACE reads and lists one entry per CDR3 protein. The sample carries roughly 75,000 distinct CDR3 sequences, 10% to 15% recorded once. Time point specified: sample taken at primary tumor resection. Unsorted tumor, nontumor lung tissue or cryopreserved PBMC supplied the whole RNA. The sample here was PBMCs, taken at surgery. The source is a male donor with early-stage non-small cell lung cancer.

This clonotype was detected ten times or more. The V gene is TRBV7-2, the J gene TRBJ1-2; D not certain. The CDR3 totals 13 residues. Germline CDR1 and CDR2: SGHTA and FQGNSA. V gave up 8 bases and J gave up 2 bases, with 12 bases separating them. The CDR3 here is CASGRRINYGYTF. As DNA, the CDR3 is TGTGCCAGCGGGCGGAGGATCAACTATGGCTACACCTTC.

The count of this clonotype is one. The rearrangement joins TRBV7-9 to TRBJ2-5, with D perhaps TRBD2 (6 bases). Germline V gene data show CDR1 as SEHNR and CDR2 as FQNEAQ (reference sequence). The CDR3 loop spans 16 amino acids. V shed 5 bases and J shed 2 bases, with 18 bases lying between them. In DNA, the CDR3 is TGTGCCAGCAGCCTAGACGGGGGAGGTGGGCAAGAGACCCAGTACTTC. Translated: CASSLDGGGGQETQYF.

This clonotype was seen ten or more times. This chain connects TRBV5-1 to TRBJ1-5, with D tentatively TRBD1 (5 bases). V was cut by 0 bases and J by 5 bases, with 12 bases left in between. This CDR3 has 15 amino acids. The germline gives CDR1 SGHRS, CDR2 YFSETQ. CDR3 coding DNA: TGCGCCAGCAGCTTGGATGGGGGATTGGATCAGCCCCAGCATTTT. Translating it yields CASSLDGGLDQPQHF.

The chain employs TRBV6-2 or TRBV6-3 and TRBJ2-5; D remains ambiguous. Germline CDR1 and CDR2: MNHEY and SVGEGT. This CDR3 comprises 16 residues. Trimming pared 2 bases from V and 2 bases from J, leaving 15 bases between. The DNA for the CDR3 is TGTGCCAGCAGTTACGATCGCAGGATTTTACAAGAGACCCAGTACTTC. Translation gives CASSYDRRILQETQYF.

This clonotype was recorded many times. The chain is built from TRBV20-1 and TRBJ2-3; D remains unclear. This CDR3 has 14 residues. The V gene lost 0 bases and the J gene lost 0 bases, with 7 bases spanning the gap. Germline lookup yields CDR1 DFQATT and CDR2 SNEGSKA (reference sequence). The CDR3 DNA is TGCAGTGCTAGAGAGTTCAGGAGCACAGATACGCAGTATTTT. This sequence encodes CSAREFRSTDTQYF.

This clonotype was seen many times. V and J are TRBV10-3 and TRBJ2-1; 11 bases match TRBD2. V was pared by 4 bases and J by 2 bases, with 4 bases of the junction left unmatched. CDR1 and CDR2 from the germline V gene are ENHRY and SYGVKD. The CDR3 is 16 amino acids. For the CDR3, the DNA is TGTGCCATCAGTGTTAGCGGGAGGGCCGCCTACAATGAGCAGTTCTTC. Amino acids: CAISVSGRAAYNEQFF.

This clonotype came up a few times. V usage is TRBV20-1 and J usage is TRBJ1-6, with TRBD1 matching over 7 bases. The CDR3 contains 15 residues. Trimming removed 1 base from V and 10 bases from J; junction bases left unmatched: 10. Germline loops: CDR1 DFQATT, CDR2 SNEGSKA (reference sequence). CDR3 DNA sequence: TGCAGTGCTAGAGGCTTTGACAGGGTAGGATCACCCCTCCACTTT. Its protein is CSARGFDRVGSPLHF.

This clonotype was found many times. The chain links TRBV10-3 to TRBJ2-3; D uncertain. The V end was cut by 8 bases, the J end by 2 bases, with 11 bases between. The length of the CDR3 is 13 residues. The germline V gene has CDR1 ENHRY and CDR2 SYGVKD. The CDR3 sequence is CAIDGDATDTQYF. In DNA, the CDR3 is TGTGCCATCGATGGCGATGCCACAGATACGCAGTATTTT.

The chain is built from TRBV20-1 and TRBJ2-1; D not certain. The CDR3 extends over 11 amino acids. Germline CDR1 and CDR2: DFQATT and SNEGSKA (reference sequence). V was pared by 7 bases and J by 2 bases, with 6 bases between. DNA for the CDR3: TGCAGTGGTCGGACCTACAATGAGCAGTTCTTC. It yields the protein CSGRTYNEQFF.

At least ten counts were recorded for this clonotype. The chain is built from TRBV2 and TRBJ1-4, with a tentative D call TRBD1 (5 bases). This CDR3 is 14 amino acids long. Germline V gives CDR1 SNHLY, CDR2 FYNNEI. Trimming removed 8 bases from V and 4 bases from J, with 14 bases in between. DNA of the CDR3: TGTGCCAGCCTGGGACCTGGGGATAATGAAAAACTGTTTTTT. Translated, it gives CASLGPGDNEKLFF.

This chain uses TRBV2 with TRBJ2-3; tentatively, D is TRBD2 (6 bases). Per the germline V gene, CDR1 is SNHLY and CDR2 is FYNNEI. The CDR3 spans 16 residues. Trimming took 3 bases from V and 1 from J, leaving 14 bases between them. This CDR3 reads CASSDGFAGRTDTQYF. The DNA of the CDR3 is TGTGCCAGCAGTGACGGTTTCGCGGGACGCACAGATACGCAGTATTTT. Using reference TRBV2 and TRBJ2-3 for the parts outside the CDR3, the full variable domain is EPEVTQTPSHQVTQMGQEVILRCVPISNHLYFYWYRQILGQKVEFLVSFYNNEISEKSEIFDDQFSVERPDGSNFTLKIRSTKLEDSAMYFCASSDGFAGRTDTQYFGPGTRLTVL.

This chain links TRBV20-1 with TRBJ1-2; the D is unclear. Germline-derived CDR1 and CDR2 are DFQATT and SNEGSKA (reference sequence). With 2 bases removed from V and 0 bases from J, the gap between germline ends came to 4 bases. CDR3 length: 12 residues. The CDR3 coding sequence is TGCAGTGCTAGAAAAACTAACTATGGCTACACCTTC. Amino acids: CSARKTNYGYTF.

This clonotype was counted at least ten times. The chain is built from TRBV4-3 and TRBJ2-7, with TRBD1 identical over 7 bases. Germline V gene sequence: CDR1 LGHNA, CDR2 YSLEER. V was clipped by 4 bases and J by 4 bases; unmatched bases: 7. The CDR3 loop spans 14 amino acids. DNA for the CDR3: TGCGCCAGCAGCCCCCACAGGGGTGGATACGAGCAGTACTTC. Its translation is CASSPHRGGYEQYF.

The chain couples TRBV15 to TRBJ1-1; D may be TRBD1 (6 bases). V was clipped by 8 bases and J by 1 base, with 11 bases between them. From germline, CDR1 is LNHNV and CDR2 YYDKDF (reference sequence). The CDR3 contains 13 residues. Written as DNA, the CDR3 is TGTGCCACCGCCACACAGGGGAACACTGAAGCTTTCTTT. This translates into CATATQGNTEAFF. The complete variable domain, with remaining parts taken from reference TRBV15 and TRBJ1-1, reads DAMVIQNPRYQVTQFGKPVTLSCSQTLNHNVMYWYQQKSSQAPKLLFHYYDKDFNNEADTPDNFQSRRPNTSFCFLDIRSPGLGDTAMYLCATATQGNTEAFFGQGTRLTVV.

This clonotype has ten or more counts. The chain carries TRBV9 and TRBJ2-5; TRBD2 matches 12 bases. Germline V lookup: CDR1 SGDLS, CDR2 YYNGEE. The CDR3 runs to 15 residues. V dropped 4 bases and J dropped 1; count of bases not matched to a gene: 2. The CDR3 nucleotides read TGTGCCAGCAGCATGACTAGCGGGAGCCAAGAGACCCAGTACTTC. Its protein is CASSMTSGSQETQYF.

This clonotype was found a few times. The V gene is TRBV4-2, the J gene TRBJ2-1; 9 nucleotides align to TRBD2. V was pared by 0 bases and J by 6 bases, with 6 bases of the junction left unmatched. CDR1 and CDR2 from the germline V gene are LGHNA and YNFKEQ. The CDR3 is 16 residues long. CDR3 loop: CASSQERTSVSNEQFF. Here the CDR3 DNA reads TGTGCCAGCAGCCAAGAGAGGACTAGCGTTAGCAATGAGCAGTTCTTC.

This clonotype came up many times. The rearrangement joins TRBV6-6 to TRBJ1-3; D might be TRBD1 (6 bases). There are 17 residues in the CDR3. V lost 0 bases, J lost 0 bases, and 12 bases lay in between. Looked up from germline, CDR1 is MNHNY and CDR2 is SVGAGI (reference sequence). The CDR3 protein is CASSYSAGAASGNTIYF. The CDR3 DNA is TGTGCCAGCAGTTACTCCGCGGGGGCCGCCTCTGGAAACACCATATATTTT.

This clonotype was detected ten times or more. The V call is TRBV6-2 or TRBV6-3, the J call TRBJ1-1; maybe TRBD1 (5 bases). V lost 1 base, J lost 4 bases, and 13 bases lay in between. In germline, CDR1 is MNHEY, CDR2 SVGEGT. CDR3 length: 15 residues. This CDR3 reads CASSYFHRGSTEAFF. The CDR3 DNA sequence: TGTGCCAGCAGTTACTTTCATCGGGGGAGCACTGAAGCTTTCTTT.

The table lists this clonotype with many counts. The chain combines TRBV7-9 with TRBJ2-2, with 9 bases aligning to TRBD1. Germline lookup yields CDR1 SEHNR and CDR2 FQNEAQ (reference sequence). CDR3 length: 15 residues. With 5 bases clipped from V and 1 base from J, the junction kept 2 bases outside the gene matches. For the CDR3, the DNA is TGTGCCAGCAGCCGGGACAGGGAGAACACCGGGGAGCTGTTTTTT. Its protein is CASSRDRENTGELFF.

This rearrangement joins TRBV12-3 or TRBV12-4 to TRBJ2-7; D might be TRBD2 (5 bases). V gave up 3 bases and J gave up 6 bases, with 18 bases separating them. This CDR3 comprises 15 residues. DNA for the CDR3: TGTGCCAGCAGTTTTGGAACGGGATCTGGGATCGAGCAGTACTTC. As protein: CASSFGTGSGIEQYF.

The V gene is TRBV2, the J gene TRBJ2-7; D is perhaps TRBD1 (6 bases). CDR1 and CDR2 from the germline V gene are SNHLY and FYNNEI. V gave up 6 bases and J gave up 2 bases, with 14 bases separating them. The CDR3 is 14 residues long. CDR3 protein: CASRRDKPTYEQYF. CDR3 in DNA: TGTGCCAGCAGGAGGGACAAGCCTACCTACGAGCAGTACTTC.

This clonotype was detected many times. This chain uses TRBV12-3 or TRBV12-4 with TRBJ1-4; the match to TRBD1 covers 9 bases. There are 14 residues in the CDR3. J gave up 10 bases and V 6 bases, and 9 bases lay outside the gene matches. The CDR3 DNA reads as TGTGCCAGCAGCCGAACAGGGGGCGAGGGAAAACTGTTTTTT. This encodes CASSRTGGEGKLFF.

V is TRBV6-6 and J is TRBJ1-2; D may be TRBD1 (5 bases). Deletions cut 7 bases from V and 8 bases from J, with 11 bases between. From germline, CDR1 is MNHNY and CDR2 SVGAGI (reference sequence). This CDR3 region has 11 residues. CDR3 in DNA: TGTGCCAGCAATCGGGACGGCGGCTACACCTTC. It is translated as CASNRDGGYTF.

This chain joins TRBV24-1 and TRBJ2-3; D not resolved. Germline lookup yields CDR1 KGHDR and CDR2 SFDVKD. CDR3 length equals 17 residues. Trimming removed 1 base at V and 6 bases at J, with 19 bases between. CDR3 amino acids: CATSDFGWSHSRDTQYF. CDR3 DNA: TGTGCCACCAGTGATTTCGGATGGAGCCACTCTCGGGATACGCAGTATTTT.